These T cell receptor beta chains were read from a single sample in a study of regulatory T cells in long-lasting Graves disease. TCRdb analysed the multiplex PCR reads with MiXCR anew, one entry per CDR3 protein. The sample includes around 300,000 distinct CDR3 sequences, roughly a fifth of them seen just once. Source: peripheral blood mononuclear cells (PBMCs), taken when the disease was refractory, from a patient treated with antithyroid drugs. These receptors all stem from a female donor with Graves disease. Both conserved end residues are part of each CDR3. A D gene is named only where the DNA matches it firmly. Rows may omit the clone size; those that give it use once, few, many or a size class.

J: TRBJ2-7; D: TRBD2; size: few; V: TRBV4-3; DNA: TGCGCCAGCAGCCAAGGGCGGGAGCTCGCCCACGAGCAGTACTTC; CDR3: CASSQGRELAHEQYF
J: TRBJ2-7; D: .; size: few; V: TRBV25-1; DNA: TGTGCCAGCAGTGACATCACGGGGATCTCGGGCGAGCAGTACTTC; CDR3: CASSDITGISGEQYF
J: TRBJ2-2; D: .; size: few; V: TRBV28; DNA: TGTGCCAGCAGTTCAAAAGGGACCACGAACACCGGGGAGCTGTTTTTT; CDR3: CASSSKGTTNTGELFF
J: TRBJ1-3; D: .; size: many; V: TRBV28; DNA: TGTGCCAGCAGCCCGAGCGACCGGGACTTCTCTGGAAACACCATATATTTT; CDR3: CASSPSDRDFSGNTIYF
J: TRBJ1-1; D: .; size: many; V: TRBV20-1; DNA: TGCAGTGCTAGAGATGAGGATAGGAACACTGAAGCTTTCTTT; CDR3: CSARDEDRNTEAFF
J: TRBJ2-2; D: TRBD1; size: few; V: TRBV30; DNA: TGTGCCTGGGCGGACAGGGTGAACACCGGGGAGCTGTTTTTT; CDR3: CAWADRVNTGELFF
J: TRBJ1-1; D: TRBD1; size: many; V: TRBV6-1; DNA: TGTGCCAGCAGGAGACAGGGGCCGAACACTGAAGCTTTCTTT; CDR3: CASRRQGPNTEAFF
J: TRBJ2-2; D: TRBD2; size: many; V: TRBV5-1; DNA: TGCGCCAGCAGCGACACGCGGACTAGCGGGAGTGCCGGGGAGCTGTTTTTT; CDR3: CASSDTRTSGSAGELFF
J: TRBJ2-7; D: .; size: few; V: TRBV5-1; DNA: TGCGCCAGCAGCTTGGCCGGCTTAAGCGGGCAGTACTTC; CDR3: CASSLAGLSGQYF
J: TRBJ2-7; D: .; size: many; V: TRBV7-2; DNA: TGTGCCAGCAGCCGAATGACGGGCCCCTACGAGCAGTACTTC; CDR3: CASSRMTGPYEQYF
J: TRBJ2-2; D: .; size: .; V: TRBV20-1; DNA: TGCAGTGCTCGACGGGTGGGGGACACCGGGGAGCTGTTTTTT; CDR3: CSARRVGDTGELFF
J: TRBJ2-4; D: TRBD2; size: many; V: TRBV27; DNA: TGTGCCAGCAGTCCCGTTAGCGGGAGTGTCGACATTCAGTACTTC; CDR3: CASSPVSGSVDIQYF
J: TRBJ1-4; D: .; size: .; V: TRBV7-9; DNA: TGTGCCAGCAGTTTGGGGAGAAATGAAAAACTGTTTTTT; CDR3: CASSLGRNEKLFF
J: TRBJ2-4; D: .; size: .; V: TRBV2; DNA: TGTGCCAGCAGAGGAGCAGGGGAGGGAAAGATTCAGTACTTC; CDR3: CASRGAGEGKIQYF
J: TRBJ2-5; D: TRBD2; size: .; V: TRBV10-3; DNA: TGTGCCATCAGTGAGTCTTACGAGAGGACTAGCGGGAGGACGCAAGAGACCCAGTACTTC; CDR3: CAISESYERTSGRTQETQYF
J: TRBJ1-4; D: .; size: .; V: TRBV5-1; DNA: TGCGCCAGCAGCTTGGCCGGGAGAGCAACTAATGAAAAACTGTTTTTT; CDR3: CASSLAGRATNEKLFF